This T cell receptor beta chain derives from a study of cytomegalovirus exposure and HLA in healthy donors. Findings and caveats of the study: Confirmation was obtained in vitro that a few CMV-associated chains are specific for CMV antigens. Cytomegalovirus-associated TCR beta chains were listed, numbering around 150. Reports credit the classifier with highly specific, highly sensitive diagnosis of cytomegalovirus status.

TCRdb's copy holds only in-frame clones and misses some; the assay was immunoSEQ multiplex PCR. The sample consists of around 300,000 clones, roughly 90% of them appearing once. The CDR3 runs 14 residues. Deletions cut 0 bases from V and 3 bases from J, with 10 bases between. The V gene's germline CDR1 is SGDLS and CDR2 YYNGEE. As for this clone: Its antigen is undetermined.

The sample comprised PBMCs. This sequence joins TRBV9 and TRBJ2-7; perhaps TRBD2 as D (6 bases). The clonotype originates from a woman aged 18-35 years in good health and CMV-seronegative. CDR3 in amino acids: CASSVAEGNYEQYF. In DNA form, the CDR3 reads TGTGCCAGCAGCGTAGCGGAGGGAAACTACGAGCAGTACTTC.